The TCR beta chain under discussion was sequenced for a study of T cells in women clearing cervical HPV infection. The study's findings and limits: CIN3+ cases had significantly higher TCR repertoire richness than controls, but evenness did not differ. TRBV6-7 abundance was lower in cases than controls (around 0.1% versus 0.15%).

The method was immunoSEQ multiplex PCR; TCRdb's version includes in-frame clones alone and lacks a portion of them. The data show 45,000 to 50,000 clones, and the top ten clones hold less than 40%. Germline V gives CDR1 SGHTA, CDR2 FQGTGA. Trimming pared 1 base from V and 2 bases from J, leaving 11 bases between. The CDR3 length is 15 residues. As to this clone: As yet, its antigen is unknown. The CDR3 end lies 3 residues beyond the end of the read and is filled in from the germline J gene.

The sequencing sample was made of blood buffy coat. This TCR came from a woman aged 18-69 years with a cervical HPV16 infection that either progressed to CIN3+ or cleared (not recorded which). This rearrangement joins TRBV7-3 to TRBJ1-2; TRBD1 might be the D (6 bases). The sequenced CDR3 bases are TGTGCCAGCAGCTTAAGGGGCCAGGGGAACTATGGC. Its translation is CASSLRGQGNYG. The whole CDR3 region reads CASSLRGQGNYGYTF.